One sample yielded the 15 T cell receptor beta chains listed below, sequenced in a study of blood T cells in healthy people across ages. The use of a sample-barcoded 5' primer and a J-beta primer mix characterized a second PCR of about 7 to 12 cycles. TCRdb fed the 5' RACE reads into MiXCR, producing one record per CDR3 protein. The sample includes over 950,000 distinct CDR3 sequences, roughly half seen only once; the top ten take about a fifth. Sequencing was done on a sample of blood. The receptors derive from a woman aged 60-75 years in good health.

J is TRBJ1-2 and V is TRBV20-1, with D uncertain. The length of the CDR3 is 13 residues. Trimming removed 6 bases at V and 4 bases at J, with 15 bases between. Per the germline V gene, CDR1 is DFQATT and CDR2 is SNEGSKA (reference sequence). CDR3 sequence: CSAVPVGSYGYTF. The CDR3 DNA sequence: TGCAGTGCGGTACCGGTGGGGTCCTATGGCTACACCTTC.

This clonotype showed up just a few times. This chain connects TRBV7-2 to TRBJ2-6; D call uncertain. CDR3 length: 15 amino acids. In germline, CDR1 is SGHTA, CDR2 FQGNSA. V was shortened by 5 bases and J by 2 bases, with 10 bases between the two germline ends. CDR3: CASSLDAPGANVLTF. CDR3 nucleotide sequence: TGTGCCAGCAGCCTGGACGCACCTGGGGCCAACGTCCTGACTTTC.

The V and J genes are TRBV20-1 and TRBJ2-3; 12 nucleotides agree with TRBD2. V dropped 5 bases and J dropped 3; count of bases not matched to a gene: 12. Germline V gene data show CDR1 as DFQATT and CDR2 as SNEGSKA (reference sequence). The CDR3 length is 17 residues. The CDR3 region is CSAYLPRLAGVTDTQYF. In nucleotides, the CDR3 is TGCAGTGCTTATCTCCCGAGACTAGCGGGAGTTACAGATACGCAGTATTTT.

The chain uses TRBV6-2 or TRBV6-3 and TRBJ2-1; a possible D gene is TRBD2 (6 bases). The CDR3 length is 18 residues. Germline-derived CDR1 and CDR2 are MNHEY and SVGEGT. Trimming cost V 11 bases and J 2 bases, with 28 bases left between them. CDR3 amino acids: CACNPRVSGSFPYNEQFF. DNA for the CDR3: TGTGCCTGCAACCCTCGGGTTAGCGGTTCCTTCCCCTACAATGAGCAGTTCTTC.

The chain employs TRBV6-6 and TRBJ2-5; D gene uncertain. Trimming left V 0 bases short and J 1 base short, with 6 bases between. Looked up from germline, CDR1 is MNHNY and CDR2 is SVGAGI (reference sequence). The CDR3 contains 14 residues. The CDR3 loop is CASSYSVGQETQYF. The CDR3 region has the DNA TGTGCCAGCAGTTACTCGGTGGGCCAAGAGACCCAGTACTTC.

The gene calls are TRBV7-7 and TRBJ2-5; perhaps TRBD2 as D (5 bases). Germline V gene sequence: CDR1 SSHAT, CDR2 FNYEAQ (reference sequence). Trimming took 5 bases from V and 7 from J, leaving 11 bases between them. The CDR3 is 12 amino acids. In nucleotides, the CDR3 is TGTGCCAGCAGCAGAGTTGAGGGGACCCAGTACTTC. Protein: CASSRVEGTQYF.

This clonotype was observed a few times. The chain couples TRBV3-1 to TRBJ1-2; TRBD1 agrees at 9 bases. This CDR3 region has 12 residues. V dropped 6 bases and J dropped 7; count of bases not matched to a gene: 3. CDR1 is LGHDT, CDR2 YNNKEL, per germline (reference sequence). CDR3 loop: CASRGTGSGYTF. The CDR3 bases are TGTGCCAGCAGGGGGACAGGGAGTGGCTACACCTTC.

This chain connects TRBV14 to TRBJ2-3, with 9 bases that match TRBD2. Trimming cost V 11 bases and J 5 bases; bases outside gene matches: 17. Germline V gives CDR1 SGHDN, CDR2 FVKESK. CDR3 length: 16 residues. The CDR3 DNA sequence: TGTGCCTCCACAGACGGCGGGAGGGCCGTATTAGATACGCAGTATTTT. Translating gives CASTDGGRAVLDTQYF.

V usage is TRBV5-1 and J usage is TRBJ2-5; tentative D call: TRBD1 (6 bases). The CDR3 has 13 amino acids. V was shortened by 3 bases and J by 5 bases, with 11 bases between the two germline ends. Germline V gene sequence: CDR1 SGHRS, CDR2 YFSETQ. The CDR3 DNA follows: TGCGCCAGCAGCTACCAGGGGAGTGAGACCCAGTACTTC. This codes for CASSYQGSETQYF.

This clonotype has a handful of counts. The chain carries TRBV10-3 and TRBJ2-7; tentative D call: TRBD1 (5 bases). Germline V gene data show CDR1 as ENHRY and CDR2 as SYGVKD. Trimming left V 2 bases short and J 3 bases short, with 11 bases between. The CDR3 length is 14 residues. DNA of the CDR3: TGTGCCATCAGTGAGGGGGCCAAAGACTACGAGCAGTACTTC. Its translation is CAISEGAKDYEQYF.

The chain joins TRBV6-1 to TRBJ2-2, with 10 nucleotides matching TRBD2. CDR1 and CDR2 (germline): MNHNS, SASEGT. V trimming: 7 bases; J trimming: 6 bases; junction bases outside the gene matches: 8. The CDR3 covers 15 residues. In DNA form, the CDR3 reads TGTGCCAGCACCGCTAGCGGGAGAAACGCCGGGGAGCTGTTTTTT. Amino acid sequence: CASTASGRNAGELFF.

The J gene is TRBJ2-1, the V gene TRBV11-2; D may be TRBD1 (5 bases). This CDR3 contains 15 residues. CDR1 is SGHAT, CDR2 FQNNGV, per germline. Deletions cut 4 bases from V and 4 bases from J, with 14 bases between. The CDR3 loop reads CASSSLRGEYNEQFF. The CDR3, as DNA: TGTGCCAGCAGCTCTCTTAGGGGCGAATACAATGAGCAGTTCTTC. The variable domain in full, with the rest retrieved from reference TRBV11-2 and TRBJ2-1, is EAGVAQSPRYKIIEKRQSVAFWCNPISGHATLYWYQQILGQGPKLLIQFQNNGVVDDSQLPKDRFSAERLKGVDSTLKIQPAKLEDSAVYLCASSSLRGEYNEQFFGPGTRLTVL.

This clonotype was counted only a few times. This chain links TRBV28 with TRBJ2-3, with D uncertain. Deletions cut 4 bases from V and 2 bases from J, with 22 bases between. This CDR3 is built from 18 residues. CDR1 and CDR2 (germline): MDHEN, SYDVKM. CDR3 in amino acids: CASSYPLPPAQDTDTQYF. Written as DNA, the CDR3 is TGTGCCAGCAGTTACCCCCTCCCGCCTGCTCAAGACACAGATACGCAGTATTTT. Full variable domain (rest looked up from reference TRBV28 and TRBJ2-3): DVKVTQSSRYLVKRTGEKVFLECVQDMDHENMFWYRQDPGLGLRLIYFSYDVKMKEKGDIPEGYSVSREKKERFSLILESASTNQTSMYLCASSYPLPPAQDTDTQYFGPGTRLTVL.

The V gene is TRBV7-9, the J gene TRBJ2-1, with TRBD2 matching 8 bases. This CDR3 spans 16 amino acids. Germline assignment: CDR1 SEHNR and CDR2 FQNEAQ (reference sequence). The trim removed 5 bases at V and 0 bases at J, leaving 6 bases unmatched. The DNA of the CDR3 is TGTGCCAGCAGCCGGTTAGCGGGACGCTCCTACAATGAGCAGTTCTTC. Amino acid sequence: CASSRLAGRSYNEQFF.

The genes are TRBV2 and TRBJ2-1, with 9 nucleotides matching TRBD2. Germline V gene sequence: CDR1 SNHLY, CDR2 FYNNEI. The CDR3 length is 14 residues. J lost 9 bases, V lost 6 bases, and 9 bases had no gene match. DNA of the CDR3: TGTGCCAGCAGGGGACTAGCCTCCCTCGGTGAGCAGTTCTTC. This gives the protein CASRGLASLGEQFF.